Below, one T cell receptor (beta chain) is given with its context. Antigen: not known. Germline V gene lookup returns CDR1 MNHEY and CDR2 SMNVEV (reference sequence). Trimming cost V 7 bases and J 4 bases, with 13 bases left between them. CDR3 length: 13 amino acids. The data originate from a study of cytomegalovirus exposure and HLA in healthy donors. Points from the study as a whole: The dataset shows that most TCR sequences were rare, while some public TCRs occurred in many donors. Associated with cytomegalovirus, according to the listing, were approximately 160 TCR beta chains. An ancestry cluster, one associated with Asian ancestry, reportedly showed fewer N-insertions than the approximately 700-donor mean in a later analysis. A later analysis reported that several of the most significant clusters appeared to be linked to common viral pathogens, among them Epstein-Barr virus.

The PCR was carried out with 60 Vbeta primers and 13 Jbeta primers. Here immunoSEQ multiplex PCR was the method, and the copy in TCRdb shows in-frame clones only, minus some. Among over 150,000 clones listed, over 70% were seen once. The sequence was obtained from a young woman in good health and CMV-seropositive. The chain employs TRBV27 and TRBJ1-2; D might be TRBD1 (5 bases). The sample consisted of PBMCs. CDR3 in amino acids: CASKIGATYGYTF. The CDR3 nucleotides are TGTGCCAGCAAAATAGGGGCTACCTATGGCTACACCTTC.